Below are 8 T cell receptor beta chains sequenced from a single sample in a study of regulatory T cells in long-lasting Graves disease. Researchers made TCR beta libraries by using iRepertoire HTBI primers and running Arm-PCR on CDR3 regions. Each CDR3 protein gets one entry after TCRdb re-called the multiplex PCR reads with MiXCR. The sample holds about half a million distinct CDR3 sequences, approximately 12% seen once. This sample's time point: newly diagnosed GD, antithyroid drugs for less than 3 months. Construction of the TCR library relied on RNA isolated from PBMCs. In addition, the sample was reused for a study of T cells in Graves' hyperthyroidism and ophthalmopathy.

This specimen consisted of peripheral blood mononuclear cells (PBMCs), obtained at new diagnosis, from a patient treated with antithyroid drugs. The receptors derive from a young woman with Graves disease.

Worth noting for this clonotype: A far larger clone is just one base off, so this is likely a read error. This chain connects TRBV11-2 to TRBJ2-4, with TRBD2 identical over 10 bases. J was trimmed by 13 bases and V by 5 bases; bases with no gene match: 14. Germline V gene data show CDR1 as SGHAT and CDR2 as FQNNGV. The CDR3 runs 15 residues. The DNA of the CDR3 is TGTGCCAGCAGCCCGGGACTAGCGTCCTACAATGAGCAGTACTTC. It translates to CASSPGLASYNEQYF.

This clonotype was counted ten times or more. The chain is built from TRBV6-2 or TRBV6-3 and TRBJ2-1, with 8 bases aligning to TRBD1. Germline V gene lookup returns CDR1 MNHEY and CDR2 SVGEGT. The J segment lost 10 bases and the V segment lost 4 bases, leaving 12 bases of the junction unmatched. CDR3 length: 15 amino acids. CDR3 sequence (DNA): TGTGCCAGCAGTTCGAGGAGACAGGGGCAGGACGAGCAGTTCTTC. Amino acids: CASSSRRQGQDEQFF.

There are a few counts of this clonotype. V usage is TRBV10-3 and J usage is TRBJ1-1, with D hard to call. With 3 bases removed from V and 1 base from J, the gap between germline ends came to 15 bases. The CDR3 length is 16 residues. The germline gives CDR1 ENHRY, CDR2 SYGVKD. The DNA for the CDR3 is TGTGCCATCAGTGAAGGCGGCGTCAAAACGAACACTGAAGCTTTCTTT. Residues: CAISEGGVKTNTEAFF.

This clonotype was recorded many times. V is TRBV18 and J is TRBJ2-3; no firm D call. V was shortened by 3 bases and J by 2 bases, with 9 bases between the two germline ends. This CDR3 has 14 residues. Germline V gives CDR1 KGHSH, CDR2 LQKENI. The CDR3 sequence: CASSPWQSTDTQYF. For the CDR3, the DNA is TGTGCCAGCTCACCTTGGCAGTCCACAGATACGCAGTATTTT.

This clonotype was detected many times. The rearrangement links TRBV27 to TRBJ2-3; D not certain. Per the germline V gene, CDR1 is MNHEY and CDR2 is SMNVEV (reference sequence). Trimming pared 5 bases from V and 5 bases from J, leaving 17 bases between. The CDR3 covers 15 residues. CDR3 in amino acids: CASSKYTEVRDTQYF. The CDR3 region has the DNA TGTGCCAGCAGTAAGTACACTGAAGTTAGAGATACGCAGTATTTT.

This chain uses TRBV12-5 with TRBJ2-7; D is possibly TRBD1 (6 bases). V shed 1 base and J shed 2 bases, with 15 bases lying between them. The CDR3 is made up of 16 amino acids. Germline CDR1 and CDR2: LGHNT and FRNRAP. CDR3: CASGLDAPGHTYEQYF. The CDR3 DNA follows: TGTGCTAGTGGTTTGGACGCTCCGGGACACACCTACGAGCAGTACTTC.

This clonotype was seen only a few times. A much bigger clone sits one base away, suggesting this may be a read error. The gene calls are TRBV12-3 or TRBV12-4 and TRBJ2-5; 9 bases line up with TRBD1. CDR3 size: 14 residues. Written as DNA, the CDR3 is TGTGCCAGCAGTCCCGGGACAGGGAGGGTGACCCAGTGCTTC. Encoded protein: CASSPGTGRVTQCF.

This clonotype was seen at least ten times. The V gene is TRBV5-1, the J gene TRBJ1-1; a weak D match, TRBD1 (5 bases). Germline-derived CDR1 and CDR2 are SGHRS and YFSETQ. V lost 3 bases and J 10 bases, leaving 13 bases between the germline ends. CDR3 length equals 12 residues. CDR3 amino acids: CASSSGAVGAFF. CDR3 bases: TGCGCCAGCAGCTCCGGGGCCGTGGGAGCTTTCTTT.